The present T cell receptor (beta chain) was sequenced within a study of PD-L1 blockade in urothelial cancer. Study-level background: Median T cell yield from blood was approximately 150,000.

The time point here: peripheral blood 6 weeks after treatment start. Sequenced by immunoSEQ multiplex PCR; TCRdb stores in-frame clones only, minus some. The data show about 110,000 clones, with more than 85% seen just once and 3% to 4.5% held by the top ten. Germline CDR1 MDHEN, CDR2 SYDVKM. CDR3 length: 15 residues. Trimming shortened V by 4 bases and J by 4 bases, and 14 bases separated the two germline ends. In its sample, this clone was seen once. The TCR originated in a man aged 55 to 70 with urothelial cancer. This chain uses TRBV28 with TRBJ2-4, with D possibly being TRBD1 (6 bases). The sample consisted of PBMCs, taken around atezolizumab (anti-PD-L1) treatment. The CDR3 DNA is TGTGCCAGCAGTTCCCCCTGGGACATGAAAAACATTCAGTACTTC. Amino acid sequence: CASSSPWDMKNIQYF.